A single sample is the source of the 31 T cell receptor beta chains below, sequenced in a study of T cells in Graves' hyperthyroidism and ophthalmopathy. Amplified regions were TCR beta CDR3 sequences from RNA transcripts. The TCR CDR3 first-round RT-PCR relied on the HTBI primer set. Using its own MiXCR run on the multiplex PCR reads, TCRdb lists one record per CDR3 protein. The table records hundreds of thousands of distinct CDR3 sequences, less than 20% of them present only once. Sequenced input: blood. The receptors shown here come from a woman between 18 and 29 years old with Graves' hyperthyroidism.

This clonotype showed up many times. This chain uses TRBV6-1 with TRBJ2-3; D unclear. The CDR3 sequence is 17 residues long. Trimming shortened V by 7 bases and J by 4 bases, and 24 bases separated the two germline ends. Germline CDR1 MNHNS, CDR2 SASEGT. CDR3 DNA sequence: TGTGCCAGCAACCTAGTTTTGAAGGTTGTTAGTGCAGATACGCAGTATTTT. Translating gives CASNLVLKVVSADTQYF.

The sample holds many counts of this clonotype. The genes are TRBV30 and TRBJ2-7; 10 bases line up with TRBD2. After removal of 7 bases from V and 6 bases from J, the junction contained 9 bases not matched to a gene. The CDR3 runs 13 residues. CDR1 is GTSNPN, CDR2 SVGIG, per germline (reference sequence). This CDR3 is CASTSGLYGEQYF. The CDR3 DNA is TGTGCCTCGACTAGCGGGCTCTACGGCGAGCAGTACTTC.

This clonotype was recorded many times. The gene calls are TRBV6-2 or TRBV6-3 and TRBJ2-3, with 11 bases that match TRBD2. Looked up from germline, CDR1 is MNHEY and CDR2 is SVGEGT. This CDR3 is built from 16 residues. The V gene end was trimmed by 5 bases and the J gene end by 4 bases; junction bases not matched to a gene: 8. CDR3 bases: TGTGCCAGCAGTCGGAGACTAGCGGGATCCCCAGATACGCAGTATTTT. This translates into CASSRRLAGSPDTQYF.

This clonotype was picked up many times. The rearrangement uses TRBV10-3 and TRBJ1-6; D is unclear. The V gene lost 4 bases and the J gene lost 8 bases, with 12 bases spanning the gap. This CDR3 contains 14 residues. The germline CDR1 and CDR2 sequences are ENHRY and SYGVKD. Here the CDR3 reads CAISVEARDSPLHF. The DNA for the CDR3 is TGTGCCATCAGTGTAGAGGCTCGAGATTCACCCCTCCACTTT.

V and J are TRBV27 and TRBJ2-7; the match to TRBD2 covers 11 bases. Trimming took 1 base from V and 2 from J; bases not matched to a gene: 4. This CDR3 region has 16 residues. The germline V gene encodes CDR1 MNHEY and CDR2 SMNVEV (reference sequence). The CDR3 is CASSLWGTSGAYEQYF. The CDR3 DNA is TGTGCCAGCAGTTTATGGGGGACTAGCGGTGCCTACGAGCAGTACTTC.

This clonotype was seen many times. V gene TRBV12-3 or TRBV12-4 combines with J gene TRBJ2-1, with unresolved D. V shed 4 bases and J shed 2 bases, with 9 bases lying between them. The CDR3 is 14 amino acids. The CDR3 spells CASSSTPTYNEQFF. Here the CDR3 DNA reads TGTGCCAGCAGTTCTACGCCGACCTACAATGAGCAGTTCTTC.

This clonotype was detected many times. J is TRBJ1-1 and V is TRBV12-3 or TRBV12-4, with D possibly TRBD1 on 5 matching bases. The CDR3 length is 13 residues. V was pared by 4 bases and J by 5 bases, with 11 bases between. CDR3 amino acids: CASSSWDRTEAFF. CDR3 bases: TGTGCCAGCAGTTCATGGGACCGGACTGAAGCTTTCTTT.

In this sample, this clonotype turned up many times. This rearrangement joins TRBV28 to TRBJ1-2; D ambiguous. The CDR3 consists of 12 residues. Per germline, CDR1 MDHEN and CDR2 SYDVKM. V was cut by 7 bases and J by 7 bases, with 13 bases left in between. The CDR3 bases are TGTGCCAGCAAGACTGGAGTTGGTGGCTACACCTTC. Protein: CASKTGVGGYTF.

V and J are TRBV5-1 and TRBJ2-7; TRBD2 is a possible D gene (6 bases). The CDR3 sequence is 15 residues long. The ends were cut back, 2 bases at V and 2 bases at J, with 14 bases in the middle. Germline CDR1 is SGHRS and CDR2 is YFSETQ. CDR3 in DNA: TGCGCCAGCAGCTTCGGGAGAGCTTTACCCTACGAGCAGTACTTC. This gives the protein CASSFGRALPYEQYF.

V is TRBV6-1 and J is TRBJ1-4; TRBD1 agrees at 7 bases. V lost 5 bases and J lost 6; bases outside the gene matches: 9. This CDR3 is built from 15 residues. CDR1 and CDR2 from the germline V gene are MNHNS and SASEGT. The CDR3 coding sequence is TGTGCCAGCAGTCGAAACAGGGGATCGGATGAAAAACTGTTTTTT. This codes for CASSRNRGSDEKLFF.

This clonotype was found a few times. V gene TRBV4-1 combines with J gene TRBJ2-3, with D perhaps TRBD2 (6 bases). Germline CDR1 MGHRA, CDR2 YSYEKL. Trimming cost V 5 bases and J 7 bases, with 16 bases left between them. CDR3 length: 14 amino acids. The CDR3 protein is CASSWDLEVNTQYF. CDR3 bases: TGCGCCAGCAGCTGGGACTTGGAGGTAAATACGCAGTATTTT.

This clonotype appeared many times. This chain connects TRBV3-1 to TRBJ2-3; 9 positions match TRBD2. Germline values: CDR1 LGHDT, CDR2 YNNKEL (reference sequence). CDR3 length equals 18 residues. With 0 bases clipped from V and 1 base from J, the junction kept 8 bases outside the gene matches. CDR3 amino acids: CASSQDFDGGGGTDTQYF. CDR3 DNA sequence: TGTGCCAGCAGCCAAGATTTCGACGGCGGGGGGGGCACAGATACGCAGTATTTT.

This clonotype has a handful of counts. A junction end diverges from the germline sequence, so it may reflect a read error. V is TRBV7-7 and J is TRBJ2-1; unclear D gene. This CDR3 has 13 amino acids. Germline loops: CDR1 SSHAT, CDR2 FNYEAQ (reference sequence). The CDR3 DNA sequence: TGTGCTAGCAGCTCCGGGCCTACCTACGAGCAGTTCTTC. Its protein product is CASSSGPTYEQFF.

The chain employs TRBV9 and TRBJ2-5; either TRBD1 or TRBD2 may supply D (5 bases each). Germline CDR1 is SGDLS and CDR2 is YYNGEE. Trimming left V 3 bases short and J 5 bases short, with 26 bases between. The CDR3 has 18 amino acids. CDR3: CASSAREGQGSAWETQYF. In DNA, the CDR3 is TGTGCCAGCAGCGCGAGAGAGGGGCAGGGCTCGGCGTGGGAGACCCAGTACTTC.

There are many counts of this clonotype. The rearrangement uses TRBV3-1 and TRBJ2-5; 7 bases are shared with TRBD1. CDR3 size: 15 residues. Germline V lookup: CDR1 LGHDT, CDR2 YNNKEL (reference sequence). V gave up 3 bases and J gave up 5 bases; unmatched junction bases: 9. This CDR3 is CASSHRNDRAETQYF. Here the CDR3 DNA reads TGTGCCAGCAGCCACCGAAACGACAGGGCGGAGACCCAGTACTTC.

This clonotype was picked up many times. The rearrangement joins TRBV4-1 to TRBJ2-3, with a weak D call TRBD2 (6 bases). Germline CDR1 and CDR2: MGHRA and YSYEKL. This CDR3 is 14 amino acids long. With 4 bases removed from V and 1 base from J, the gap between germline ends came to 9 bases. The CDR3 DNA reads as TGCGCCAGCAGCCTCTGGGAGGGCACAGATACGCAGTATTTT. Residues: CASSLWEGTDTQYF.

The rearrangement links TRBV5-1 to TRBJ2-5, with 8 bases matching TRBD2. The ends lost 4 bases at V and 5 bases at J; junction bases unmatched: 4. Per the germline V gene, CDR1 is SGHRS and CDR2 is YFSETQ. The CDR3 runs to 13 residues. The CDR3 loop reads CASSNSGSETQYF. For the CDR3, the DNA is TGCGCCAGCAGCAACAGCGGGAGCGAGACCCAGTACTTC.

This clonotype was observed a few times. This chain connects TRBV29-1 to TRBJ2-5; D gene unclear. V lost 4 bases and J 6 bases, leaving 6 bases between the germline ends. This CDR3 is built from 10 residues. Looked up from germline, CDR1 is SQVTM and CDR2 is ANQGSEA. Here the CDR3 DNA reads TGCAGCGTTGCCAGGAAGACCCAGTACTTC. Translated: CSVARKTQYF.

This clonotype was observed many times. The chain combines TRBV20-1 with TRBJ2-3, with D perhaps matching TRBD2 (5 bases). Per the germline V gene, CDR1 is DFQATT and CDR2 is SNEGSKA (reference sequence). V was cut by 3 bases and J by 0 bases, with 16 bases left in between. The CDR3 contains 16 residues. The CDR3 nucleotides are TGCAGTGCTAGGCCTCTCGCGGGTCCTAGCACAGATACGCAGTATTTT. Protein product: CSARPLAGPSTDTQYF.

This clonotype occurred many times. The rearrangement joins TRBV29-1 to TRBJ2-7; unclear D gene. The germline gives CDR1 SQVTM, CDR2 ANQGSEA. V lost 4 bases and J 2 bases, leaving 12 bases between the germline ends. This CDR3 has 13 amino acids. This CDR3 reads CSVAHLPAYEQYF. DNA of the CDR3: TGCAGCGTTGCCCATTTGCCCGCCTACGAGCAGTACTTC.

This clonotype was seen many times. CDR3 DNA: TGCAGTGCTAAGACTAGCGGGAGCACAGATACGCAGTATTTT. This encodes CSAKTSGSTDTQYF. This chain links TRBV20-1 with TRBJ2-3; TRBD2 matches 10 bases. J lost 0 bases, V lost 4 bases, and 1 base had no gene match. The CDR3 loop spans 14 amino acids. Germline V gives CDR1 DFQATT, CDR2 SNEGSKA (reference sequence).

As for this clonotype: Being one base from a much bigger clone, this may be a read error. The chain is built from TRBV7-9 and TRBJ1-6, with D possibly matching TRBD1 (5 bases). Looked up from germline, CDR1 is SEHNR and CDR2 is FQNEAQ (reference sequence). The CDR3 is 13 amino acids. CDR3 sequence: CASSRDSNSSLHF. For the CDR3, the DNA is TGTGCCAGCAGCAGGGACTCGAATTCATCCCTCCACTTT.

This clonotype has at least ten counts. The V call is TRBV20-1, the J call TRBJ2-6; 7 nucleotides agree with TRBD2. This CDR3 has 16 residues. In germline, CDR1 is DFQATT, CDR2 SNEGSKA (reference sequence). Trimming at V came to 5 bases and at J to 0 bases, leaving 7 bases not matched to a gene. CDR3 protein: CSAGVGGNSGANVLTF. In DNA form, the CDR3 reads TGCAGTGCTGGCGTGGGGGGGAACTCTGGGGCCAACGTCCTGACTTTC.

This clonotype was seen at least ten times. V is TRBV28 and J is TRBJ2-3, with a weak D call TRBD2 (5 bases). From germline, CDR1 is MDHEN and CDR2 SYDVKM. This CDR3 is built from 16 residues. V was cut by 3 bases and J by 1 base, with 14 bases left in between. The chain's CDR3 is CASSFTGRVGTDTQYF. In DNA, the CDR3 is TGTGCCAGCAGTTTTACGGGGAGAGTCGGCACAGATACGCAGTATTTT.

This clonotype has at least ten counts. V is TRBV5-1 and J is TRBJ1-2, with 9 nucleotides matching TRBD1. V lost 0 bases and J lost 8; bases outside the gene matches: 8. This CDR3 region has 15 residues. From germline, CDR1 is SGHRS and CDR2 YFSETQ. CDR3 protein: CASSLAGTGTGGYTF. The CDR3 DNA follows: TGCGCCAGCAGCTTGGCCGGGACAGGGACGGGCGGCTACACCTTC.

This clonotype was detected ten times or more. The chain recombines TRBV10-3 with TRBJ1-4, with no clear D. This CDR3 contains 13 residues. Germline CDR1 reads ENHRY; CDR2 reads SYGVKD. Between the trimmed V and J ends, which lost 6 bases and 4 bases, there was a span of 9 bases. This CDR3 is CAIRRRDNEKLFF. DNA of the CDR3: TGTGCCATCAGGCGGAGGGATAATGAAAAACTGTTTTTT.

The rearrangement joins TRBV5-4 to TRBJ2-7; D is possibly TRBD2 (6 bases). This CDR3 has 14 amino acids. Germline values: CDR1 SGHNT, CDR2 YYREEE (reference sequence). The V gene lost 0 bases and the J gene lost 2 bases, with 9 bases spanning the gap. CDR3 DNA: TGTGCCAGCAGCTTGGGGGGGGACCCCTACGAGCAGTACTTC. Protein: CASSLGGDPYEQYF.

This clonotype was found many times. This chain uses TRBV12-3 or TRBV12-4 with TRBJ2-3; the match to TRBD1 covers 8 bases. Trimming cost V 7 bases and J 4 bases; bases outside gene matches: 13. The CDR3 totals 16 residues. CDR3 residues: CASTPGGPLRPDTQYF. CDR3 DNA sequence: TGTGCCAGCACCCCAGGGGGCCCACTTCGGCCAGATACGCAGTATTTT.

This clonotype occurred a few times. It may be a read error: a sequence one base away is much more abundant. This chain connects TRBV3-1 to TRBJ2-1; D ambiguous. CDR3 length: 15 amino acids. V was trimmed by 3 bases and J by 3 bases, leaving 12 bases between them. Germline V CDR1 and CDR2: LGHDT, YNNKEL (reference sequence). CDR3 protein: CASSHWLQNYNEQFF. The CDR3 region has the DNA TGTGCCAGCAGCCATTGGCTTCAGAACTACAATGAGCAGTTCTTC.

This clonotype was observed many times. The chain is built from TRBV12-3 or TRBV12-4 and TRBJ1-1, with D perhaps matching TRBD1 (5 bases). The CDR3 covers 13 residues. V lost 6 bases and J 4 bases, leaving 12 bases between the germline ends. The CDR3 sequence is CASRYGQSTEAFF. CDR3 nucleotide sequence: TGTGCCAGCAGGTACGGACAAAGCACTGAAGCTTTCTTT.

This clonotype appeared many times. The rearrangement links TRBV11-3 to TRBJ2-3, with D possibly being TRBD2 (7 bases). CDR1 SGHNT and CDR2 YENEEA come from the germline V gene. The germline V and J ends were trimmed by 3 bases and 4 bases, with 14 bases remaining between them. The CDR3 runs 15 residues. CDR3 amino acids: CASSLGGGRADTQYF. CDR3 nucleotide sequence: TGTGCCAGCAGCTTGGGGGGCGGGAGAGCAGATACGCAGTATTTT.